What follows describes a single TCR beta chain. Symptom resolution, clearance, or two negative PCRs marked donors in Cohort 3 as recovered. In the original analysis: Amplification with reference gene primers provided the estimates of nucleated cell counts. Profiling relied on immunoSEQ multiplex PCR, and the TCRdb table lists in-frame clones only, not all of them. The V and J calls and clone size were taken over from that table, and D and trimming were inferred from the DNA. This sample has almost 400,000 clones, with approximately 89% found just once. The sample is drawn from a study of blood T cell repertoires in COVID-19. The overall study: The study drew acute and convalescent COVID-19 samples from the United States, Italy and Spain. Nucleic acid was either cDNA or gDNA, and it came from T cells, B-cell-depleted T cells, or PBMCs.

The CDR3 is made up of 14 amino acids. Germline loops: CDR1 MNHEY, CDR2 SVGAGI. V gave up 8 bases and J gave up 7 bases; unmatched junction bases: 11. The sample comprised PBMCs or T cells enriched from blood (not recorded which). This TCR derives from a woman between 25 and 40 years old who had recovered from COVID-19. V usage is TRBV6-5 and J usage is TRBJ1-1, with TRBD1 matching over 9 bases. The DNA of the CDR3 is TGTGCCAGCCGACAGGGGGGAGGTTACAGTGAAGCTTTCTTT. Residues: CASRQGGGYSEAFF.